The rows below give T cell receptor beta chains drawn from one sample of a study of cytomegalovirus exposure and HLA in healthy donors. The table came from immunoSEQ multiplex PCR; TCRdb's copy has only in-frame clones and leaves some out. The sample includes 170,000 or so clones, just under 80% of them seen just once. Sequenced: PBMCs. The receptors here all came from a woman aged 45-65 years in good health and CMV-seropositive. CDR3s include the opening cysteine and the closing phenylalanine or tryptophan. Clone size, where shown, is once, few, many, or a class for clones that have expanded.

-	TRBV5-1	CASSFPTGGANTEAFF
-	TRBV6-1	CASSAMQGLYEQYF
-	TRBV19	CASSPGAGYGYTF
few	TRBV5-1	CASRPTGWSGGNQPQHF
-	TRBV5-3	CARIHYASTGTEHSNQPQHF
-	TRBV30	CAGDRGSYEQYF
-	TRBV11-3	CASSPGTSGGGYEQYF
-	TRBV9	CASSVGTNTGFGLAFF
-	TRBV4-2	CASSQDQNVQETQYF
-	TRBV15	CATSRGGADTQYF
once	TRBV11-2	CASSYGGDYEQYF
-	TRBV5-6	CASSFQTSGGASGSETQYF
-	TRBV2	CASRSTGIRTEAFF
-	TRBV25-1	CASSAGAGELFF
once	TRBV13	CASSPRGGRYEQYF
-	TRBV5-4	CASSLTSGGRNEQFF
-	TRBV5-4	CASSSGQNTEAFF
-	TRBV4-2	CASSPTSGNTGELFF
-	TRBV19	CASSKWLAGSNEQFF
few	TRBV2	CAQDLPYGYTF
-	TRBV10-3	CAIRLDRSTGELFF
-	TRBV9	CASSVVKVGEGYTF
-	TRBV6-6	CASSADSYEQYF
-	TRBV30	CAWTRTTGTEQYF
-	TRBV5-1	CASSESGGAYNEQFF
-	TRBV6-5	CATRGGGTDTQYF
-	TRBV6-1	CASSEVGGGASRDEQFF
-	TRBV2	CASRTPGQGGTEAFF
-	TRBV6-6	CASSYAGGTQPQHF
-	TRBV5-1	CASSLAGFSYNEQFF
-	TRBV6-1	CASSGGREDSPLHF
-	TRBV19	CASSTWTGRTEAFF
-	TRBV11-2	CASTSRGSFSSYEQYF
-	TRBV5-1	CASSLGGGFQETQYF
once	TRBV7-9	CASSLAQTGGSGYTF
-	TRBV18	CASSPPAGGPFEQYF
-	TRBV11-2	CASSFPGLAETQYF
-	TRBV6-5	CASSYDGRTGNTIYF
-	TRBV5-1	CASSLSPDKTYEQYF
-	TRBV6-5	CASSVSGSATEAFF
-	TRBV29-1	CSVVHPPGGTEAFF
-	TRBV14	CASSQGYGQYF
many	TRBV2	CASSTGYNEQFF
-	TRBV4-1	CASSQGLAGVSTDTQYF
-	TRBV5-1	CASSFGQVLSEAFF
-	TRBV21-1	CASSNPDRAHSPLHF
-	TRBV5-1	CASSSDSSGNTIYF
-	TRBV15	CATSRDAGTEFGNTIYF
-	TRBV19	CASSMRTGGHTEAFF
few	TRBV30	CAWSTRRGDTEAFF
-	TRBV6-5	CASGRGEQPQHF
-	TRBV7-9	CASSSLGTGELFF
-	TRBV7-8	CASSLGGSSHEKLFF
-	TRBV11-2	CASSSLAGMGTQYF
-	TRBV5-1	CASSSGTGGWETQYF